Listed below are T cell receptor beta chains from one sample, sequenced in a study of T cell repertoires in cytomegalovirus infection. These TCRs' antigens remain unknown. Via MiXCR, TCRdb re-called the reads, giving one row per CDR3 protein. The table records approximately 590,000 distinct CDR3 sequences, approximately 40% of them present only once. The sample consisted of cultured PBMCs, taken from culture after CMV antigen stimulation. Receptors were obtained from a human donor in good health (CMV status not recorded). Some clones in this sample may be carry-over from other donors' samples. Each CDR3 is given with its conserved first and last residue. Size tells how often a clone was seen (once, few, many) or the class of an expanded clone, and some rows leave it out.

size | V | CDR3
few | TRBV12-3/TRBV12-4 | CASSPLVLTEVQYF
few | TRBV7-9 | CASSPTAGGSLGTDTQYF
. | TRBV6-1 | CASSTSGPSGGAGKFF
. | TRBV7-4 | CASSQQGAVKNIQYF
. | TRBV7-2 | CASWALGTYNEQFF
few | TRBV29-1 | CSGSGGETQYF
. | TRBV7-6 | CASSQRGVTSTDTQYF
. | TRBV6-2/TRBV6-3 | CASSFQDRSSIPTRQYF
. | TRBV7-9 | CASSPESSYEQYF
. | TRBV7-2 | CASSWRGTTDTQYF
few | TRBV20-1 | CSARGPGTEAFF
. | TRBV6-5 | CASSRTGTAPFGANVLTF